This T cell receptor beta chain came from a study of post-analysis software for immune sequencing data. Across the whole study: Both relapsing-remitting and secondary progressive multiple sclerosis featured among the disease courses, as did progressive-relapsing multiple sclerosis.

CDR1 and CDR2 (germline): MNHEY, SVGAGI. Trimming removed 6 bases at V and 0 bases at J, with 15 bases between. The CDR3 consists of 16 residues. A remark on this clonotype: Its antigen remains unidentified.

Libraries were made from TCR beta cDNA, and they carried unique molecular identifiers. The yield from about 1 to 10 million T cells was 500,000 or so cDNA molecules in total. One entry per CDR3 protein results from TCRdb running MiXCR on the PCR reads. The sample includes approximately 260,000 distinct CDR3 sequences, approximately 34% of them seen just once. Study conclusions and caveats: Those samples that were prepared in the same batch co-clustered strongly by F measure. A few TRBV segments occurring more often in patients than controls included TRBV5-6, TRBV5-1 and TRBV20-1. People with multiple sclerosis had a significantly lower normalized Chao1 diversity than controls did.

Sequencing input: blood. The rearrangement uses TRBV6-5 and TRBJ1-3; no definite D call. The sequence came from a girl aged 10 to 17 with multiple sclerosis. The CDR3 sequence is CASSPALVVSGNTIYF. CDR3 bases: TGTGCCAGCAGCCCGGCCTTGGTGGTCTCTGGAAACACCATATATTTT.